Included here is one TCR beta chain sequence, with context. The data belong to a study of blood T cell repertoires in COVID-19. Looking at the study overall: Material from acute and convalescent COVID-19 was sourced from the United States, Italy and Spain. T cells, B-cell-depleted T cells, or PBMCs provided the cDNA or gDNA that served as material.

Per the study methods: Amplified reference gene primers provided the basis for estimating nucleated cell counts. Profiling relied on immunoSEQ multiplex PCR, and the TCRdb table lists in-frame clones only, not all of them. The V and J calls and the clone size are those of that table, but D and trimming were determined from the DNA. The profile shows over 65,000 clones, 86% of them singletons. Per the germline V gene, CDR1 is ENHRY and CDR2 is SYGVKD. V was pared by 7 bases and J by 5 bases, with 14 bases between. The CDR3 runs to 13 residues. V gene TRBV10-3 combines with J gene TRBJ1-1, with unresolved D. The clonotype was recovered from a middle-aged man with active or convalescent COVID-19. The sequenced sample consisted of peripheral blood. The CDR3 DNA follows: TGTGCCATCAACGCAGCCTCGGGTACTGAAGCTTTCTTT. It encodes CAINAASGTEAFF.